In its sample, the clone carrying this TCR beta chain was seen a few times. The PCR was carried out with 60 Vbeta primers and 13 Jbeta primers. The repertoire was sequenced with immunoSEQ multiplex PCR; TCRdb's copy has only in-frame clones and lacks some. This sample yields under 150,000 clones, of which about three quarters are seen a single time; 1.5% to 2% belongs to the top ten. These data are taken from a study of cytomegalovirus exposure and HLA in healthy donors. The sequencing sample was made of PBMCs. The receptor was isolated from a woman aged 30 to 39 in good health and CMV-seronegative.

The CDR3 bases are TGTGCCAGCAGCCTGGCAACGGGGGAGCAGTACTTC. This encodes CASSLATGEQYF. V and J are TRBV6-5 and TRBJ2-7, with TRBD2 as a possible D gene (5 bases). This CDR3 is 12 amino acids long. Between the trimmed V and J ends, which lost 6 bases and 7 bases, there was a span of 13 bases. Germline V gene lookup returns CDR1 MNHEY and CDR2 SVGAGI.